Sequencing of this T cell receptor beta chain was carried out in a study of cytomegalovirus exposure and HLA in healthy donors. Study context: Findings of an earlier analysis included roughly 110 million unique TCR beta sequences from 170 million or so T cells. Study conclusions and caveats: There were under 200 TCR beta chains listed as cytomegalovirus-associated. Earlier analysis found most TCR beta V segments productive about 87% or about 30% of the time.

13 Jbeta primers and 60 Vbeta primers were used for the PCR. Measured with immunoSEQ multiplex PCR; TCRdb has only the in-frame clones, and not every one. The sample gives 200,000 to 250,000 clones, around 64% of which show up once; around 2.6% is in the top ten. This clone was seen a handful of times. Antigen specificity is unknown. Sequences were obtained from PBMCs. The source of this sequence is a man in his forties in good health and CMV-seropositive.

The CDR3 nucleotides are TGCGCCAGCAGCTTGCGACAGGCGGACGAGCAGTACTTC. Translating gives CASSLRQADEQYF. The chain is built from TRBV5-1 and TRBJ2-7; TRBD1 is a possible D gene (6 bases). The V gene lost 1 base and the J gene lost 5 bases, with 10 bases spanning the gap. This CDR3 has 13 residues. Germline lookup yields CDR1 SGHRS and CDR2 YFSETQ.